This T cell receptor beta chain stems from a study of response to subunit inactivated influenza vaccine (dated by TCRdb to 2017 to 2018). As for the study more broadly: To follow how T cells responded to a trivalent subunit inactivated influenza vaccine, the researchers relied on deep quantitative profiling of the T cell receptor repertoire.

The germline V end is reduced by 0 bases and the J end by 5 bases; junction bases left unmatched: 3. The CDR3 numbers 15 residues from cysteine through phenylalanine. Only the CDR3 DNA is retained, 45 bases long and in frame from the first base. Reading the germline V gene gives CDR1 SGHTA and CDR2 FQGNSA. Comment on this clonotype: This receptor's antigen is unknown. The record has no base qualities; no much larger clone is one base away.

Libraries were prepared through RT-PCR. Data came from an Illumina HiSeq 2500. The public reads were reanalyzed by TCRdb: fastp trimming at Q25, MiXCR alignment, in-frame beta chains only. Each CDR3 protein gets just one entry, which takes the most common genes and DNA from the rows behind it. The sample has 450,000 to 600,000 distinct CDR3 sequences on record, 16% of them singletons. The ten largest make up 2.5% to 3.5% of the sample. General findings and caveats noted by the study authors: According to the authors, only a limited number of new T cells may be recruited by each seasonal influenza vaccination.

Source: CD4+ T cells sorted from PBMCs, taken less than 30 months after vaccination. This receptor chain uses TRBV7-2 and TRBJ2-3; TRBD1 matches 9 bases in the middle. The source of this sequence is a man aged 45 to 75 who received an inactivated influenza vaccine. Donor details come from another sample of the same person, matched by shared clones. The sequenced DNA: TGTGCCAGCAGCTTAGCCGGGACAGGGAGAGATACGCAGTATTTT. It translates to CASSLAGTGRDTQYF.